The sequence of this T cell receptor (beta chain) was determined in a study of OX40 agonist ivuxolimab in advanced cancers. The method was immunoSEQ multiplex PCR; TCRdb's version includes in-frame clones alone and lacks a portion of them. The table has about 87,000 clones, less than 90% seen once. This clone has a handful of counts. This sequence was found in an adult with an advanced solid tumor such as melanoma, head and neck, liver or kidney cancer. The sequenced sample was CD4+ or CD8+ T cells sorted from blood, obtained in a trial of the OX40 agonist ivuxolimab.

This CDR3 reads CASSVPGLAGQETQYF. CDR3 DNA: TGTGCCAGCAGCGTCCCTGGACTAGCGGGGCAAGAGACCCAGTACTTC. This chain connects TRBV21-1 to TRBJ2-5; no check of the table's D call, TRBD2, against the DNA was made. TRBV21-1 corresponds to a pseudogene. CDR3 size: 16 residues.